This TCR beta chain was recovered during a study of cytomegalovirus exposure and HLA in healthy donors. Study-wide points: CMV antigen specificity was confirmed in vitro for three CMV-associated chains. TCR association rates varied by HLA locus in a later analysis, with DRB1 highest and HLA-C lowest. Most TCR sequences showed up rarely, but some public TCRs showed up in many donors.

A remark on this clone: Its antigen is not identified.

PCR used 60 Vbeta primers and 13 Jbeta primers. Libraries were prepared by immunoSEQ multiplex PCR; TCRdb keeps only in-frame clonotypes and omits some of them. Seen here are around 170,000 clones, 82% observed once, and the top ten hold about 0.84%. The sequence was obtained from a woman aged 18-29 years in good health and CMV-seronegative. The source material was PBMCs.

The CDR3 spells CASSRTFPSEQFF. As DNA, the CDR3 is TGTGCCAGTAGTAGAACATTCCCCAGTGAGCAGTTCTTC. V gene TRBV19 combines with J gene TRBJ2-1, with D unresolved. This CDR3 is 13 amino acids long. The germline gives CDR1 LNHDA, CDR2 SQIVND (reference sequence). The ends were cut back, 4 bases at V and 9 bases at J, with 13 bases in the middle.